This TCR beta chain was observed in a study of blood T cell repertoires in COVID-19. For the study at large: PBMCs, B-cell-depleted T cells, or T cells provided the cDNA or gDNA that made up the material.

Profiled with immunoSEQ multiplex PCR; TCRdb holds only in-frame clones, not every one. Counted here are 150,000 to 200,000 clones, approximately 89% occurring once; the ten biggest clones make up just under 2.5%. V dropped 7 bases and J dropped 0 bases, with 6 bases sitting between them. The CDR3 covers 13 residues. The germline V gene encodes CDR1 MRHNA and CDR2 SNTAGT. The source of this sequence is a middle-aged man with active or convalescent COVID-19. Sample: peripheral blood. The J gene is TRBJ2-2, the V gene TRBV6-4; D gene unclear. CDR3 residues: CASKTSNTGELFF. In DNA form, the CDR3 reads TGTGCCAGCAAGACATCGAACACCGGGGAGCTGTTTTTT.